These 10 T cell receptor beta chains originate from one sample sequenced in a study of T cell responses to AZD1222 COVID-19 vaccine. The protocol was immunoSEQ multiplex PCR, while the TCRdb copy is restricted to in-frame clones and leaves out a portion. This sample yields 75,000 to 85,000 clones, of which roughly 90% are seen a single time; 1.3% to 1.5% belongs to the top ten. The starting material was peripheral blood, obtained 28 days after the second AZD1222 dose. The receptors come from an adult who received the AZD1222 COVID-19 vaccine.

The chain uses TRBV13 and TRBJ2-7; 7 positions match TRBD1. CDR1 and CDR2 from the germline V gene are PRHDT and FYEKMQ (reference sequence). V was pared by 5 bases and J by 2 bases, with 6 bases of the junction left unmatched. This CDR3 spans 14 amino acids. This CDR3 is CASSEDRFAYEQYF. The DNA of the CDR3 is TGTGCCAGCAGCGAGGACAGGTTCGCCTACGAGCAGTACTTC.

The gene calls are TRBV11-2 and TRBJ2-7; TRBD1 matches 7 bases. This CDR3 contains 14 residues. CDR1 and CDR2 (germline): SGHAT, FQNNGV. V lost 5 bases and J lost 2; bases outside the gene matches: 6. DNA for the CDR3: TGTGCCAGCAGCCCCCGGGACAGAACCTACGAGCAGTACTTC. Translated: CASSPRDRTYEQYF.

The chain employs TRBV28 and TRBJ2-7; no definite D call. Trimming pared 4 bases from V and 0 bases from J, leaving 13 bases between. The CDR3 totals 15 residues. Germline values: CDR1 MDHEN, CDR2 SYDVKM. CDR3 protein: CASSSTAVSSYEQYF. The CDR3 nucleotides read TGTGCCAGCAGTTCGACGGCCGTAAGCTCCTACGAGCAGTACTTC. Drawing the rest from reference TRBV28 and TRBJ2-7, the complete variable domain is DVKVTQSSRYLVKRTGEKVFLECVQDMDHENMFWYRQDPGLGLRLIYFSYDVKMKEKGDIPEGYSVSREKKERFSLILESASTNQTSMYLCASSSTAVSSYEQYFGPGTRLTVT.

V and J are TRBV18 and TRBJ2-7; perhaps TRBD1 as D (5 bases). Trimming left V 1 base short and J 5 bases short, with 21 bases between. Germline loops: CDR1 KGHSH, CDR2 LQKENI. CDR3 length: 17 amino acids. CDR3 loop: CASSPLGAAQGRNEQYF. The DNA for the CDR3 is TGTGCCAGCTCACCACTCGGTGCAGCCCAGGGTAGGAACGAGCAGTACTTC.

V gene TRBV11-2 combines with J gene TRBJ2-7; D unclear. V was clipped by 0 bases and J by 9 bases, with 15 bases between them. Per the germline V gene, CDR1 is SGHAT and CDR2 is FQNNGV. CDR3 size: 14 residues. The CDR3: CASSLDGSVILQYF. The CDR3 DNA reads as TGTGCCAGCAGCTTAGATGGGTCCGTAATCCTGCAGTACTTC. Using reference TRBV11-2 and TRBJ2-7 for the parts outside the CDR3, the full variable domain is EAGVAQSPRYKIIEKRQSVAFWCNPISGHATLYWYQQILGQGPKLLIQFQNNGVVDDSQLPKDRFSAERLKGVDSTLKIQPAKLEDSAVYLCASSLDGSVILQYFGPGTRLTVT.

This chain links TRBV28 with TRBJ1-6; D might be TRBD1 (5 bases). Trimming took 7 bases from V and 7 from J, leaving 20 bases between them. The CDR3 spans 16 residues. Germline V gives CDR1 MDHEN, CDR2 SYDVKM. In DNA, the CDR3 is TGTGCCAGCACCCCTGACCCGGGACCGACCAATTCACCCCTCCACTTT. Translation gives CASTPDPGPTNSPLHF.

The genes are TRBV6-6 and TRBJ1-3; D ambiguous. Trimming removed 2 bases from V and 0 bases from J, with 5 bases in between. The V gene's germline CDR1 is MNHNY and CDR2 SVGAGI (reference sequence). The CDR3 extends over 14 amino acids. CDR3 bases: TGTGCCAGCAGTTACGTTCACTCTGGAAACACCATATATTTT. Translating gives CASSYVHSGNTIYF.

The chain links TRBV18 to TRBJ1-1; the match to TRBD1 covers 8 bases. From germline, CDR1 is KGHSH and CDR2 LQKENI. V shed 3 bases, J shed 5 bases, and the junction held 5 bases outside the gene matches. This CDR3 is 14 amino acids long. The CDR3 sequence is CASSPQGARTEAFF. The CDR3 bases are TGTGCCAGCTCACCGCAGGGGGCGCGGACTGAAGCTTTCTTT.

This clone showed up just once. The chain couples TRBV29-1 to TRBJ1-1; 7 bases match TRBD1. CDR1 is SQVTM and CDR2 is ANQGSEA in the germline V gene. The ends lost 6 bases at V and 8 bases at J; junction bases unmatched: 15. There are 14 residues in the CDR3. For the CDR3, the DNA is TGCAGCGTGAGAGCCGGGACAGCCAGTGGGGAAGCTTTCTTT. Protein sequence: CSVRAGTASGEAFF.

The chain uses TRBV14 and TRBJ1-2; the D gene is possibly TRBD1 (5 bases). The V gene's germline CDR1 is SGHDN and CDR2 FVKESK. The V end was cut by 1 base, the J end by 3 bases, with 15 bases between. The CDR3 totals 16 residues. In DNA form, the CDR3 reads TGTGCCAGCAGCCAAGGTCGGCGGGGCATAGACTATGGCTACACCTTC. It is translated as CASSQGRRGIDYGYTF.